Each of the 16 T cell receptor beta chains below was sequenced from the same sample in a study of cytomegalovirus exposure and HLA in healthy donors. PCR amplification relied on 60 Vbeta primers (plus 13 Jbeta primers). TCRdb's table, derived via immunoSEQ multiplex PCR, lists solely in-frame clones and lacks some. The repertoire holds about 160,000 clones, with around three quarters as singletons. Sequencing was done on a sample of PBMCs. The receptors come from a man in his forties or fifties in good health and CMV-seropositive.

Here the CDR3 reads CASSQDATNYGYTF. DNA of the CDR3: TGCGCCAGCAGCCAAGATGCGACAAACTATGGCTACACCTTC. This chain uses TRBV4-1 with TRBJ1-2; D unresolved. Trimming took off 0 bases at V and 2 bases at J, with 7 bases between the two ends. Germline V gives CDR1 MGHRA, CDR2 YSYEKL. This CDR3 spans 14 amino acids.

The chain links TRBV21-1 to TRBJ2-7; TRBD2, the D gene given by the table, was not confirmed from the DNA. TRBV21-1 is recorded as a pseudogene. CDR3 length: 14 amino acids. CDR3 in amino acids: CASSPREDSYEQYF. DNA of the CDR3: TGTGCCAGCAGCCCCCGGGAGGACTCCTACGAGCAGTACTTC.

The CDR3, as DNA: TGTGCCAGCAGCGCCGTCGCAGTGGGGCCGGGAGATACGCAGTATTTT. This sequence encodes CASSAVAVGPGDTQYF. This chain connects TRBV5-5 to TRBJ2-3, with D perhaps matching TRBD1 (5 bases). CDR3 length: 16 residues. CDR1 and CDR2 from the germline V gene are SGHKS and YYEKEE (reference sequence). Trimming left V 4 bases short and J 5 bases short, with 20 bases between.

The chain couples TRBV7-9 to TRBJ1-1; a possible D gene is TRBD1 (5 bases). Germline V gene data show CDR1 as SEHNR and CDR2 as FQNEAQ (reference sequence). The CDR3 is 13 amino acids. Trimming left V 2 bases short and J 7 bases short, with 11 bases between. DNA of the CDR3: TGTGCCAGCAGCTTACCGCAGACAGTTGAAGCTTTCTTT. This translates into CASSLPQTVEAFF.

The V gene is TRBV18, the J gene TRBJ2-5, with D possibly TRBD2 on 6 matching bases. Per the germline V gene, CDR1 is KGHSH and CDR2 is LQKENI. V was clipped by 4 bases and J by 4 bases, with 13 bases between them. CDR3 length: 14 amino acids. The CDR3 is CASSLSDYPETQYF. The DNA of the CDR3 is TGTGCCAGCTCACTATCGGACTACCCAGAGACCCAGTACTTC.

The chain recombines TRBV5-1 with TRBJ2-5, with a possible D match to TRBD1 (6 bases). Germline CDR1 SGHRS, CDR2 YFSETQ. V shed 4 bases and J shed 4 bases, with 14 bases lying between them. The CDR3 sequence is 14 residues long. CDR3: CASSLGGGAETQYF. The CDR3 nucleotides read TGCGCCAGCAGCCTGGGTGGGGGCGCAGAGACCCAGTACTTC. The variable domain in full, with the rest retrieved from reference TRBV5-1 and TRBJ2-5, is KAGVTQTPRYLIKTRGQQVTLSCSPISGHRSVSWYQQTPGQGLQFLFEYFSETQRNKGNFPGRFSGRQFSNSRSEMNVSTLELGDSALYLCASSLGGGAETQYFGPGTRLLVL.

This chain links TRBV10-3 with TRBJ1-2, with a weak D call TRBD1 (5 bases). The length of the CDR3 is 12 residues. CDR1 is ENHRY and CDR2 is SYGVKD in the germline V gene. Trimming cost V 10 bases and J 6 bases, with 15 bases left between them. CDR3 in amino acids: CATWVGGHGYTF. In DNA, the CDR3 is TGTGCCACCTGGGTCGGGGGTCATGGCTACACCTTC.

The V call is TRBV27, the J call TRBJ1-6; no reliable D call. The CDR3 is made up of 14 amino acids. Germline V gives CDR1 MNHEY, CDR2 SMNVEV (reference sequence). V was shortened by 4 bases and J by 2 bases, with 6 bases between the two germline ends. CDR3 sequence (DNA): TGTGCCAGCAGTTCCGGGGCCTATAATTCACCCCTCCACTTT. Its translation is CASSSGAYNSPLHF.

The rearrangement uses TRBV5-1 and TRBJ1-2; D uncertain. Trimming cost V 1 base and J 6 bases, with 13 bases left between them. CDR1 and CDR2 (germline): SGHRS, YFSETQ. The CDR3 spans 14 residues. CDR3 in amino acids: CASSLSPGRDGYTF. The DNA for the CDR3 is TGCGCCAGCAGCTTGAGTCCGGGGAGGGATGGCTACACCTTC. Using reference TRBV5-1 and TRBJ1-2 for the parts outside the CDR3, the full variable domain is KAGVTQTPRYLIKTRGQQVTLSCSPISGHRSVSWYQQTPGQGLQFLFEYFSETQRNKGNFPGRFSGRQFSNSRSEMNVSTLELGDSALYLCASSLSPGRDGYTFGSGTRLTVV.

Points on this clone: The sample carries other DNA sequences with the same CDR3. The chain carries TRBV6-6 and TRBJ2-7; possibly TRBD2 for D (5 bases). Deletions cut 6 bases from V and 6 bases from J, with 9 bases between. The CDR3 is made up of 11 amino acids. CDR1 MNHNY and CDR2 SVGAGI come from the germline V gene (reference sequence). The CDR3 DNA sequence: TGTGCCAGCAGCCACGGAGGCGAGCAGTACTTC. Its translation: CASSHGGEQYF.

This clone occurred a few times. The chain recombines TRBV30 with TRBJ1-2, with TRBD1 matching over 8 bases. The V segment lost 2 bases and the J segment 2 bases; nucleotides outside the gene matches: 13. Per the germline V gene, CDR1 is GTSNPN and CDR2 is SVGIG (reference sequence). The CDR3 runs to 17 residues. The CDR3 protein is CAWSWGPGGRENYGYTF. The CDR3 region has the DNA TGTGCCTGGAGTTGGGGGCCAGGGGGCAGGGAGAACTATGGCTACACCTTC.

The chain carries TRBV9 and TRBJ2-3, with 7 positions matching TRBD2. Germline trimming cut 3 bases from V and 0 bases from J; bases unmatched to any gene: 10. The CDR3 contains 17 residues. Per the germline V gene, CDR1 is SGDLS and CDR2 is YYNGEE. The CDR3 nucleotides read TGTGCCAGCAGCGGGGGGGGGATCGTCCTTAGCACAGATACGCAGTATTTT. Protein product: CASSGGGIVLSTDTQYF.

This clone was seen a few times. V and J are TRBV7-9 and TRBJ1-6; no clear D gene. The CDR3 contains 16 residues. The V end lost 5 bases, the J end lost 1 base, and 12 bases lay between the germline ends. The germline V gene has CDR1 SEHNR and CDR2 FQNEAQ (reference sequence). CDR3 amino acids: CASSPWGGSYNSPLHF. The CDR3 DNA is TGTGCCAGCAGCCCTTGGGGAGGGTCCTATAATTCACCCCTCCACTTT.

The gene calls are TRBV7-8 and TRBJ2-2; the D gene is possibly TRBD2 (5 bases). Germline V gene data show CDR1 as SGHVS and CDR2 as FQNEAQ. This CDR3 contains 14 residues. V lost 5 bases and J lost 2, with 9 bases in between. CDR3 loop: CASSVTSNTGELFF. The CDR3 coding sequence is TGTGCCAGCAGCGTTACTAGTAACACCGGGGAGCTGTTTTTT.

This clone was seen more than once but under ten times. The V call is TRBV6-6, the J call TRBJ2-7, with 7 bases identical to TRBD1. Germline assignment: CDR1 MNHNY and CDR2 SVGAGI (reference sequence). CDR3 length: 15 residues. After removal of 6 bases from V and 0 bases from J, the junction contained 8 bases not matched to a gene. CDR3 sequence: CASSKTGVSSYEQYF. DNA for the CDR3: TGTGCCAGCAGCAAAACAGGGGTGAGCTCCTACGAGCAGTACTTC.

To note about this clone: Other DNA variants within this sample encode the same CDR3. The rearrangement links TRBV7-2 to TRBJ2-2; D gene ambiguous. Germline V lookup: CDR1 SGHTA, CDR2 FQGNSA. The CDR3 length is 13 residues. Deletions cut 3 bases from V and 5 bases from J, with 7 bases between. The CDR3 sequence is CASSFKRTGELFF. DNA of the CDR3: TGTGCCAGCAGCTTCAAACGGACCGGGGAGCTGTTTTTT.